This passage covers 21 T cell receptor beta chains from one sample sequenced in a study of Ad26.COV2.S vaccination and SARS-CoV-2 variants. Repertoires were generated with immunoSEQ multiplex PCR, while TCRdb's copy carries only in-frame clones and drops some. The sample lists about 350,000 clones; about 87% were seen once. The sample's treatment: about 20 received Ad26.COV2.S at low or high dose, single or two shots; 5 received placebo; per-sample allocation not given. Day 63 after the first vaccine or placebo injection was the time point for sampling. Sequenced here: peripheral blood, sampled in a trial of Ad26.COV2.S vaccine versus placebo. These receptors were collected from a person aged 18-60 years who received the Ad26.COV2.S COVID-19 vaccine or a placebo.

V and J are TRBV5-5 and TRBJ2-5, with 13 bases matching TRBD2. V dropped 1 base and J dropped 2; count of bases not matched to a gene: 11. The germline gives CDR1 SGHKS, CDR2 YYEKEE (reference sequence). The CDR3 is made up of 19 amino acids. CDR3 DNA: TGTGCCAGCAGCTTGCTGGTTGGGACTAGCGGGGTTGGTCAAGAGACCCAGTACTTC. Translated: CASSLLVGTSGVGQETQYF.

The chain recombines TRBV9 with TRBJ1-2; no definite D call. V was pared by 5 bases and J by 0 bases, with 14 bases between. CDR1 is SGDLS, CDR2 YYNGEE, per germline. There are 15 residues in the CDR3. The DNA for the CDR3 is TGTGCCAGCAGATATACGATGCGAGCTAACTATGGCTACACCTTC. Translating it yields CASRYTMRANYGYTF.

The V call is TRBV14, the J call TRBJ1-6, with TRBD1 identical over 7 bases. CDR3 size: 18 residues. Germline CDR1 is SGHDN and CDR2 is FVKESK. J was trimmed by 0 bases and V by 4 bases; bases with no gene match: 9. CDR3 DNA: TGTGCCAGCAGCCCAGGACAGGCCTGGAGCTCCTATAATTCACCCCTCCACTTT. Its protein is CASSPGQAWSSYNSPLHF.

The chain recombines TRBV9 with TRBJ2-5; D is ambiguous. Germline CDR1 reads SGDLS; CDR2 reads YYNGEE. Trimming stripped 0 bases from V and 3 bases from J, with 9 bases between. The CDR3 runs to 14 residues. CDR3 protein: CASSVEGHEETQYF. CDR3 coding DNA: TGTGCCAGCAGCGTAGAAGGGCACGAAGAGACCCAGTACTTC.

The V and J genes are TRBV6-2 or TRBV6-3 and TRBJ2-1; a possible D gene is TRBD2 (7 bases). Germline V gene sequence: CDR1 MNHEY, CDR2 SVGEGT. The length of the CDR3 is 17 residues. The ends were cut back, 6 bases at V and 4 bases at J, with 22 bases in the middle. DNA for the CDR3: TGTGCCAGCAGCACACAACGGGGGGCAGGGTTTTACAATGAGCAGTTCTTC. Translated: CASSTQRGAGFYNEQFF.

V usage is TRBV7-9 and J usage is TRBJ1-6, with D unresolved. Looked up from germline, CDR1 is SEHNR and CDR2 is FQNEAQ (reference sequence). This CDR3 spans 12 amino acids. The germline V and J ends were trimmed by 5 bases and 8 bases, with 7 bases remaining between them. In nucleotides, the CDR3 is TGTGCCAGCAGCCTACGGTATTCACCCCTCCACTTT. Translating gives CASSLRYSPLHF.

The genes are TRBV5-6 and TRBJ1-5, with a tentative D call TRBD1 (5 bases). The CDR3 has 15 residues. V gave up 7 bases and J gave up 1 base, with 15 bases separating them. In germline, CDR1 is SGHDT, CDR2 YYEEEE. CDR3 bases: TGTGCCAGCGGGAGGGACGGCCACAGCAATCAGCCCCAGCATTTT. Protein product: CASGRDGHSNQPQHF. The full variable domain, completed using reference TRBV5-6 and TRBJ1-5, is DAGVTQSPTHLIKTRGQQVTLRCSPKSGHDTVSWYQQALGQGPQFIFQYYEEEERQRGNFPDRFSGHQFPNYSSELNVNALLLGDSALYLCASGRDGHSNQPQHFGDGTRLSIL.

The V call is TRBV25-1, the J call TRBJ2-3; the match to TRBD1 covers 9 bases. Germline CDR1 MGHDK, CDR2 SYGVNS. Trimming at V came to 4 bases and at J to 6 bases, leaving 11 bases not matched to a gene. CDR3 length equals 16 residues. The CDR3 sequence is CASSAADRGGGDTQYF. The CDR3 nucleotides are TGTGCCAGCAGTGCAGCGGACAGGGGTGGGGGGGATACGCAGTATTTT.

This clone was seen a few times. The V gene is TRBV12-3 or TRBV12-4, the J gene TRBJ1-2; D is ambiguous. V shed 6 bases and J shed 8 bases, with 10 bases lying between them. This CDR3 is 11 amino acids long. CDR3 loop: CASSRLRGYTF. For the CDR3, the DNA is TGTGCCAGCAGCCGCCTCCGAGGCTACACCTTC.

The chain links TRBV9 to TRBJ1-4; D gene uncertain. The CDR3 contains 13 residues. V was shortened by 7 bases and J by 0 bases, with 7 bases between the two germline ends. Looked up from germline, CDR1 is SGDLS and CDR2 is YYNGEE. In DNA, the CDR3 is TGTGCCAGCGGCCCGTCAACTAATGAAAAACTGTTTTTT. It encodes CASGPSTNEKLFF.

V is TRBV7-9 and J is TRBJ2-3; either TRBD1 or TRBD2 may supply D (5 bases each). V lost 4 bases and J lost 4, with 9 bases in between. CDR3 length: 13 amino acids. The germline V gene has CDR1 SEHNR and CDR2 FQNEAQ (reference sequence). The CDR3 is CASSWGKADTQYF. As DNA, the CDR3 is TGTGCCAGCAGCTGGGGGAAGGCAGATACGCAGTATTTT.

The chain has TRBV7-9 and TRBJ2-3; the match to TRBD1 covers 9 bases. Germline V gene sequence: CDR1 SEHNR, CDR2 FQNEAQ (reference sequence). CDR3 length equals 14 residues. With V trimmed by 4 bases and J by 4 bases, 3 bases remained unmatched. The CDR3 nucleotides read TGTGCCAGCAGCTCCGACAGGGGGGCAGATACGCAGTATTTT. Its translation is CASSSDRGADTQYF.

The V call is TRBV5-1, the J call TRBJ2-7, with TRBD2 matching over 12 bases. Trimming cost V 4 bases and J 3 bases; bases outside gene matches: 11. Per germline, CDR1 SGHRS and CDR2 YFSETQ. The CDR3 runs 17 residues. The CDR3 sequence: CASSPRLAGVRHYEQYF. For the CDR3, the DNA is TGCGCCAGCAGCCCCCGACTAGCGGGAGTCCGCCACTACGAGCAGTACTTC.

This sequence joins TRBV7-2 and TRBJ2-7; 10 bases align to TRBD1. V shed 4 bases and J 2 bases; nucleotides not matched to a gene: 5. CDR3 size: 15 residues. The germline CDR1 and CDR2 sequences are SGHTA and FQGNSA. The CDR3 nucleotides read TGTGCCAGCAGCTCGGGACAGGGGATTACCTACGAGCAGTACTTC. Translated, it gives CASSSGQGITYEQYF.

The chain couples TRBV2 to TRBJ2-7, with D hard to call. The V end lost 7 bases, the J end lost 1 base, and 5 bases lay between the germline ends. The CDR3 spans 11 residues. Per the germline V gene, CDR1 is SNHLY and CDR2 is FYNNEI. The chain's CDR3 is CASKSSYEQYF. In DNA form, the CDR3 reads TGTGCCAGCAAATCGTCCTACGAGCAGTACTTC.

This sequence joins TRBV5-1 and TRBJ2-7; D possibly corresponds to TRBD1 (6 bases). This CDR3 region has 15 residues. V lost 4 bases to trimming and J lost 3 bases, with 17 bases between them. Germline loops: CDR1 SGHRS, CDR2 YFSETQ. The DNA of the CDR3 is TGCGCCAGCAGCCTATACCGACAGGCAGGCTACGAGCAGTACTTC. Translated, it gives CASSLYRQAGYEQYF.

V usage is TRBV6-2 or TRBV6-3 and J usage is TRBJ1-5, with 8 bases lining up with TRBD1. In germline, CDR1 is MNHEY, CDR2 SVGEGT. This CDR3 has 17 amino acids. V trimming: 5 bases; J trimming: 2 bases; junction bases outside the gene matches: 11. CDR3 loop: CASSPRNDRGGNQPQHF. CDR3 nucleotide sequence: TGTGCCAGCAGTCCCCGAAACGACAGGGGTGGCAATCAGCCCCAGCATTTT.

The chain carries TRBV30 and TRBJ2-7, with 8 bases identical to TRBD2. Unmatched junction bases numbered 5, after V lost 7 bases and J lost 0 bases. There are 13 residues in the CDR3. CDR1 and CDR2 from the germline V gene are GTSNPN and SVGIG (reference sequence). The CDR3: CASERGNSYEQYF. The CDR3 nucleotides read TGTGCCTCTGAGCGGGGGAACTCCTACGAGCAGTACTTC.

The chain is built from TRBV11-2 and TRBJ2-3; 15 nucleotides align to TRBD2. This CDR3 is built from 19 residues. With 1 base clipped from V and 0 bases from J, the junction kept 5 bases outside the gene matches. CDR1 is SGHAT, CDR2 FQNNGV, per germline. The CDR3 sequence is CASSLVGTSGGRSTDTQYF. Here the CDR3 DNA reads TGTGCCAGCAGCTTAGTAGGGACTAGCGGGGGGCGTAGCACAGATACGCAGTATTTT.

Here the CDR3 reads CASSPRRSTRGFGDEQFF. CDR3 bases: TGTGCCAGCTCACCCCGCCGTTCGACAAGGGGGTTTGGTGATGAGCAGTTCTTC. The chain has TRBV18 and TRBJ2-1, with D possibly TRBD1 on 6 matching bases. V shed 3 bases and J shed 8 bases, with 26 bases lying between them. The germline gives CDR1 KGHSH, CDR2 LQKENI. The CDR3 spans 18 residues.

The chain employs TRBV5-6 and TRBJ1-1; TRBD1 is a possible D gene (5 bases). The CDR3 consists of 15 residues. Trimming shortened V by 4 bases and J by 3 bases, and 16 bases separated the two germline ends. CDR1 is SGHDT, CDR2 YYEEEE, per germline. This chain's CDR3 is CASSPEGRRDTEAFF. The DNA of the CDR3 is TGTGCCAGCAGCCCGGAGGGGAGAAGGGACACTGAAGCTTTCTTT.